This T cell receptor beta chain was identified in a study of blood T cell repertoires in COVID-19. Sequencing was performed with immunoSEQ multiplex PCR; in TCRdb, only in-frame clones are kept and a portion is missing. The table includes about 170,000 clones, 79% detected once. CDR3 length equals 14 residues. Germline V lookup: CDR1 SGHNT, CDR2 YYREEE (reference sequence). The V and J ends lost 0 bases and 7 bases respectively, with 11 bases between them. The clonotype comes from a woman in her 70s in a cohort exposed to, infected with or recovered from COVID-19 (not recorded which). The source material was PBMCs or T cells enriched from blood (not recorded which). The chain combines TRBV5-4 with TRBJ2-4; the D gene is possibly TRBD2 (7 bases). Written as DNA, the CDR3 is TGTGCCAGCAGCTTGGGGGGGGGCCGGAACATTCAGTACTTC. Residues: CASSLGGGRNIQYF.